Following are 21 T cell receptor beta chains from one sample sequenced in a study of blood T cell repertoires in COVID-19. TCRdb keeps only in-frame clones here, not all; method: immunoSEQ multiplex PCR. The sample comprises about 100,000 clones, roughly 77% of which are singletons, and more than 20% rests with the top ten. Sequences were obtained from peripheral blood. The receptors stem from a human donor in a cohort sampled during active COVID-19.

This chain connects TRBV5-1 to TRBJ1-1; the match to TRBD1 covers 9 bases. The CDR3 covers 15 residues. Trimming took 4 bases from V and 1 from J; bases not matched to a gene: 5. Germline CDR1 is SGHRS and CDR2 is YFSETQ. CDR3 nucleotides: TGCGCCAGCAGCCCGGGACAGGGAAAGAACACTGAAGCTTTCTTT. It is translated as CASSPGQGKNTEAFF.

This clone was counted between two and nine times. The chain employs TRBV5-8 and TRBJ2-5; 10 bases fit TRBD2. The V gene's germline CDR1 is SGHTS and CDR2 YDEGEE. This CDR3 has 15 amino acids. Losses at the gene ends were 4 bases for V and 4 bases for J; bases not matched to a gene: 7. The CDR3 DNA is TGTGCCAGCAGCCTCAGCGGGAGGGCCCCAGAGACCCAGTACTTC. Protein product: CASSLSGRAPETQYF.

This chain joins TRBV2 and TRBJ2-1, with D hard to call. Germline values: CDR1 SNHLY, CDR2 FYNNEI. This CDR3 spans 11 amino acids. The CDR3 loop is CACNIYNEQFF. CDR3 nucleotide sequence: TGTGCTTGCAACATCTACAATGAGCAGTTCTTC.

This rearrangement joins TRBV5-1 to TRBJ2-1; tentative D call: TRBD1 (6 bases). V lost 5 bases, J lost 7 bases, and 13 bases lay in between. The CDR3 consists of 13 residues. CDR1 is SGHRS and CDR2 is YFSETQ in the germline V gene. CDR3 region: CASRYARGNEQFF. The CDR3 nucleotides read TGCGCCAGCAGATACGCTAGGGGGAATGAGCAGTTCTTC. The whole variable domain, remainder taken from reference TRBV5-1 and TRBJ2-1, is KAGVTQTPRYLIKTRGQQVTLSCSPISGHRSVSWYQQTPGQGLQFLFEYFSETQRNKGNFPGRFSGRQFSNSRSEMNVSTLELGDSALYLCASRYARGNEQFFGPGTRLTVL.

V is TRBV5-1 and J is TRBJ2-5; possibly TRBD2 for D (5 bases). The CDR3 consists of 16 residues. CDR1 and CDR2 (germline): SGHRS, YFSETQ. V was cut by 0 bases and J by 3 bases, with 15 bases left in between. DNA for the CDR3: TGCGCCAGCAGCTTGGGTGGAGGCGGTCGAGAAGAGACCCAGTACTTC. This codes for CASSLGGGGREETQYF.

This clone was picked up a small number of times. This chain links TRBV7-8 with TRBJ2-5, with a tentative D call TRBD1 (6 bases). The CDR3 is 14 amino acids. The germline V and J ends were trimmed by 5 bases and 7 bases, with 17 bases remaining between them. Germline V gives CDR1 SGHVS, CDR2 FQNEAQ. CDR3 in amino acids: CASSPRHEQGTQYF. CDR3 bases: TGTGCCAGCAGCCCTAGACACGAACAGGGGACCCAGTACTTC.

This clone was counted between two and nine times. The chain links TRBV5-4 to TRBJ2-2; 7 nucleotides align to TRBD1. V shed 7 bases and J 1 base; nucleotides not matched to a gene: 4. The V gene's germline CDR1 is SGHNT and CDR2 YYREEE (reference sequence). The CDR3 loop spans 14 amino acids. DNA for the CDR3: TGTGCCAGCCAAAGGACAGGGAACACCGGGGAGCTGTTTTTT. As protein: CASQRTGNTGELFF.

The rearrangement uses TRBV3-1 (or the pseudogene TRBV3-2) and TRBJ1-6; the D is unclear. The germline V and J ends were trimmed by 3 bases and 11 bases, with 26 bases remaining between them. Germline CDR1 reads LGHDT; CDR2 reads YNNKEL (reference sequence). The CDR3 runs 18 residues. Here the CDR3 reads CASSQYGPEGGGGTPLHF. CDR3 sequence (DNA): TGTGCCAGCAGCCAGTACGGGCCAGAGGGAGGAGGCGGGACACCCCTCCACTTT.

The chain joins TRBV6-4 to TRBJ2-3; tentatively, D is TRBD2 (5 bases). V shed 8 bases and J shed 5 bases, with 14 bases lying between them. The CDR3 is 13 residues long. From germline, CDR1 is MRHNA and CDR2 SNTAGT. The CDR3 bases are TGTGCCAGCTCCTCCCTGGCGGGAGATACGCAGTATTTT. Protein: CASSSLAGDTQYF.

This rearrangement joins TRBV7-7 to TRBJ1-5; D is undetermined. The CDR3 totals 15 residues. CDR1 SSHAT and CDR2 FNYEAQ come from the germline V gene (reference sequence). The CDR3 bases are TGTGCTAGCCGGTGGGCGAGTCCCTCTCATCAGCCCCAGCATTTT. As protein: CASRWASPSHQPQHF.

The chain joins TRBV5-4 to TRBJ1-2; D unclear. The CDR3 has 16 residues. Per the germline V gene, CDR1 is SGHNT and CDR2 is YYREEE (reference sequence). Between the trimmed V and J ends, which lost 5 bases and 8 bases, there was a span of 25 bases. CDR3 nucleotide sequence: TGTGCCAGCAGGAAGAATCTGGGCGTCGGCCTGACCGGCTACACCTTC. Its translation is CASRKNLGVGLTGYTF. The entire variable domain, with the rest obtained from reference TRBV5-4 and TRBJ1-2, is as follows: ETGVTQSPTHLIKTRGQQVTLRCSSQSGHNTVSWYQQALGQGPQFIFQYYREEENGRGNFPPRFSGLQFPNYSSELNVNALELDDSALYLCASRKNLGVGLTGYTFGSGTRLTVV.

This clone was counted between two and nine times. The rearrangement joins TRBV9 to TRBJ1-1, with 8 bases aligning to TRBD1. The germline gives CDR1 SGDLS, CDR2 YYNGEE. The J segment lost 1 base and the V segment lost 3 bases, leaving 14 bases of the junction unmatched. The CDR3 sequence is 18 residues long. CDR3 DNA sequence: TGTGCCAGCAGCGAGTTGGGGCAGGGGGCGGGTTGGAACACTGAAGCTTTCTTT. Translating gives CASSELGQGAGWNTEAFF.

The gene calls are TRBV6-1 and TRBJ1-1; D is undetermined. V was pared by 1 base and J by 8 bases, with 5 bases between. This CDR3 is 11 amino acids long. Germline V gene lookup returns CDR1 MNHNS and CDR2 SASEGT. The CDR3 DNA follows: TGTGCCAGCAGTGAAGATCGGGAAGCTTTCTTT. Its translation is CASSEDREAFF.

J is TRBJ2-7 and V is TRBV7-9; TRBD1 is a possible D gene (6 bases). This CDR3 region has 15 residues. Germline V gene data show CDR1 as SEHNR and CDR2 as FQNEAQ (reference sequence). Deletions cut 3 bases from V and 0 bases from J, with 12 bases between. CDR3 region: CASSFWSGDSYEQYF. CDR3 nucleotide sequence: TGTGCCAGCAGCTTCTGGTCAGGGGACTCCTACGAGCAGTACTTC.

V and J are TRBV18 and TRBJ2-1, with D tentatively TRBD2 (5 bases). Germline assignment: CDR1 KGHSH and CDR2 LQKENI. Trimming took off 3 bases at V and 9 bases at J, with 6 bases between the two ends. CDR3 length: 11 amino acids. Here the CDR3 reads CASSPEGEQFF. CDR3 coding DNA: TGTGCCAGCTCACCCGAGGGTGAGCAGTTCTTC.

This clone was seen only once. This rearrangement joins TRBV7-9 to TRBJ2-5; 10 bases match TRBD1. Looked up from germline, CDR1 is SEHNR and CDR2 is FQNEAQ (reference sequence). The CDR3 has 15 amino acids. V was pared by 5 bases and J by 5 bases, with 8 bases of the junction left unmatched. The CDR3 reads CASSAQTGGGETQYF. CDR3 in DNA: TGTGCCAGCAGCGCCCAGACAGGGGGCGGGGAGACCCAGTACTTC.

In DNA form, the CDR3 reads TGTGCCAGCAGCTTAGATACGACAGTCCATGAGCAGTTCTTC. This codes for CASSLDTTVHEQFF. This chain uses TRBV11-3 with TRBJ2-1, with D possibly matching TRBD1 (5 bases). The germline V gene encodes CDR1 SGHNT and CDR2 YENEEA. The length of the CDR3 is 14 residues. V shed 0 bases and J shed 8 bases, with 11 bases lying between them.

The chain couples TRBV6-2 or TRBV6-3 to TRBJ1-6; D not certain. Germline CDR1 is MNHEY and CDR2 is SVGEGT. The CDR3 length is 14 residues. V gave up 6 bases and J gave up 6 bases, with 12 bases separating them. CDR3 nucleotides: TGTGCCAGCAGCCGCGATTCGCGTAATTCACCCCTCCACTTT. This encodes CASSRDSRNSPLHF.

The chain couples TRBV2 to TRBJ2-5, with TRBD1 matching over 9 bases. Per germline, CDR1 SNHLY and CDR2 FYNNEI. This CDR3 has 13 amino acids. The V gene end was trimmed by 6 bases and the J gene end by 5 bases; junction bases not matched to a gene: 4. The CDR3 DNA reads TGTGCCAGCAGCTCGACAGGGGGGGAGACCCAGTACTTC. Its protein is CASSSTGGETQYF.

This clone was detected only a few times. V and J are TRBV5-4 and TRBJ1-4; unclear D gene. The CDR3 sequence is 16 residues long. With 1 base removed from V and 3 bases from J, the gap between germline ends came to 13 bases. Per germline, CDR1 SGHNT and CDR2 YYREEE (reference sequence). Written as DNA, the CDR3 is TGTGCCAGCAGCTTGAGCGGATGGGCGGCTAATGAAAAACTGTTTTTT. It yields the protein CASSLSGWAANEKLFF. Drawing the rest from reference TRBV5-4 and TRBJ1-4, the complete variable domain is ETGVTQSPTHLIKTRGQQVTLRCSSQSGHNTVSWYQQALGQGPQFIFQYYREEENGRGNFPPRFSGLQFPNYSSELNVNALELDDSALYLCASSLSGWAANEKLFFGSGTQLSVL.

The chain recombines TRBV30 with TRBJ1-6; D gene ambiguous. The CDR3 has 12 residues. Germline V gene sequence: CDR1 GTSNPN, CDR2 SVGIG (reference sequence). Trimming removed 5 bases at V and 8 bases at J, with 10 bases between. The CDR3 is CAWGQEDSPLHF. The CDR3 DNA reads as TGTGCCTGGGGCCAGGAGGATTCACCCCTCCACTTT.